This T cell receptor (beta chain) was recovered during a study of primary melanoma T cells and metastatic recurrence (dated by TCRdb to 2020 to 2022). The study in broad terms: The cohort consisted of around 200 primary melanomas of stage T2 to T4, each more than 1 mm thick. Whether T-cell fraction and T-cell repertoire clonality in primary melanoma tumors predicted patient outcome was tested in the study. The T-cell fraction measured by TCR beta sequencing was weighed against progression-free survival, the clinical outcome chosen for the comparison. The sequencing-derived T-cell fraction was compared with histopathological grading of tumor-infiltrating lymphocytes. General conclusions and limits of the study: Protection appeared to be conferred by a T-cell fraction above 20% regardless of ulceration status, mitotic rate or nodal disease. Compared with adding any other histopathological variable to tumor thickness, adding T-cell fraction reportedly produced a bigger improvement in progression-free survival prediction. The authors presented an effective T-cell-mediated antitumor response in primary melanoma only as a suggestion and not as a demonstrated mechanism. The tumor T-cell fraction reportedly predicted progression-free survival independently of thickness, ulceration, mitotic rate and age.

Remarks on this clone: Its cognate antigen has yet to be identified. Per-nucleotide qualities are absent, and no much larger clonotype sits a single base away.

Libraries were made using the immunoSEQ multiplex PCR assay. High-throughput sequencing of the T-cell receptor beta chain was performed on primary melanoma tumor tissue. The paper's processing steps were these. Repertoire analyses included TCRB CDR3 sharing between samples and the distribution of insertions and deletions. A gradient-boosted model ranked how well the T-cell fraction predicted outcome compared with histopathological variables. TCRdb's version of the immuneACCESS table is confined to in-frame rearrangements and falls short of the full clone set. An unresolved V gene accounts for under half of the shortfall where checked; the remainder is of unknown origin. The V and J calls and the clone size are those of that table, but D and trimming were determined from the DNA. This sample lists 170 or so clones; about 95% were detected once. Of the sample, about an eighth falls within the top ten clones.

Each patient's primary melanoma had been surgically resected and was viewed as potentially curable, though still at risk of metastatic recurrence. The specimen sequenced was melanoma tumor tissue. The origin of this receptor is a human donor with melanoma.

The CDR3 protein: CASSAGGAGVTDTQYF. The nucleotides read TGTGCCAGCAGCGCCGGTGGGGCGGGAGTTACAGATACGCAGTATTTT. The rearrangement joined TRBV11-3 to TRBJ2-3, and 7 bases in between align with TRBD2. CDR1 and CDR2 are read off the germline V gene as SGHNT and YENEEA. The CDR3 runs 16 residues from the cysteine to the phenylalanine. The only DNA kept is the CDR3, 48 bases in frame from the first base. Trimming leaves V shorter by 5 bases and J shorter by 3 bases, with the junction holding 11 bases beyond the gene matches.